This T cell receptor beta chain originates from a study of T-cell reconstitution after alpha-beta-depleted transplantation in children. V was pared by 0 bases and J by 8 bases, with 11 bases between. This CDR3 has 14 residues. Preparation of the TCRbeta library used unique molecular identifiers. From the PCR reads, TCRdb called clonotypes with MiXCR, one entry per CDR3 protein. The sample holds about 980,000 distinct CDR3 sequences, about 30% seen once. Study results and limitations: At the one-year point after transplant, T-cell counts and TCRbeta diversity were found to come mostly from T cells that had been newly produced. Surviving recipient cells, namely T cells and thymic progenitors, were the source of high day-60 TCRbeta diversity in some patients. Several hundred expanded graft clones reportedly were the source of alpha-beta T cells about two months after transplant.

Comment on this clonotype: The antigen remains unidentified.

Sequencing was performed on PBMCs, mostly from graft donor cells, taken 360 days after TCRalphabeta/CD19-depleted stem cell transplant. The chain is built from TRBV12-3 or TRBV12-4 and TRBJ2-1; perhaps TRBD1 as D (5 bases). The TCR originated in a boy under two years old who had a stem cell transplant for SCID, so the T cells may come from the graft donor. The CDR3 protein is CASSLAGPNDEQFF. The CDR3 DNA reads as TGTGCCAGCAGTTTAGCGGGGCCGAACGATGAGCAGTTCTTC.